This is a list of T cell receptor beta chains from one sample in a study of spatial heterogeneity in lung cancer. One entry per CDR3 protein results from TCRdb running MiXCR on the 5' RACE reads. The sample has more than 4,500 distinct CDR3 sequences; about 3.9% are singletons. Material: normal lung tissue next to the tumor, obtained at surgery. These receptor sequences come from a male donor with early-stage non-small cell lung cancer. Each CDR3 is given with its conserved first and last residue. Each record gives: clone size, J gene, D gene, V gene, CDR3 protein, CDR3 DNA. The D gene is left open where the match is weak. Clone size is given for some rows only: seen once, a few or many times, or a class if the clone is expanded.

many	TRBJ2-1	TRBD2	TRBV30	CAWTGLADSDNEQFF	TGTGCCTGGACGGGACTAGCGGACAGCGACAATGAGCAGTTCTTC
medium-sized	TRBJ2-5	.	TRBV6-1	CASSEWLGEETQYF	TGTGCCAGCAGTGAGTGGTTAGGGGAAGAGACCCAGTACTTC
many	TRBJ2-2	.	TRBV11-2	CASSPSTNTGELFF	TGTGCCAGCAGCCCGTCCACGAACACCGGGGAGCTGTTTTTT
medium-sized	TRBJ1-1	.	TRBV20-1	CSAGDRLNTEAFF	TGCAGTGCTGGAGACAGGTTGAACACTGAAGCTTTCTTT
many	TRBJ2-1	TRBD2	TRBV6-4	CASSLAGGDYNEQFF	TGTGCCAGCAGTCTAGCGGGGGGGGACTACAATGAGCAGTTCTTC
many	TRBJ2-3	TRBD1	TRBV11-2	CASSSRTGRPDTQYF	TGTGCCAGCAGCTCCCGGACAGGGCGGCCAGATACGCAGTATTTT
many	TRBJ2-7	.	TRBV29-1	CSVEFQGRYEQYF	TGCAGCGTTGAGTTCCAGGGGAGGTACGAGCAGTACTTC
.	TRBJ2-7	TRBD2	TRBV29-1	CSGSLAGVGEQYF	TGCAGCGGTTCCCTAGCGGGAGTTGGTGAGCAGTACTTC
medium-sized	TRBJ2-1	TRBD1	TRBV2	CASSESAGGYNEQFF	TGTGCCAGCAGTGAATCGGCAGGGGGCTACAATGAGCAGTTCTTC
many	TRBJ2-7	.	TRBV9	CASGLGDGPYEQYF	TGTGCCAGCGGCCTAGGGGACGGACCCTACGAGCAGTACTTC
many	TRBJ1-1	.	TRBV6-1	CASSEIRVTEAFF	TGTGCCAGCAGTGAAATTAGGGTAACTGAAGCTTTCTTT
many	TRBJ2-1	.	TRBV29-1	CSVEAGSSYNEQFF	TGCAGCGTTGAAGCGGGCAGCTCCTACAATGAGCAGTTCTTC
medium-sized	TRBJ1-2	TRBD1	TRBV14	CASSQEETGTGGYTF	TGTGCCAGCAGCCAAGAAGAGACAGGGACGGGAGGCTACACCTTC
medium-sized	TRBJ2-3	.	TRBV27	CASSLYPTDTQYF	TGTGCCAGCAGTTTGTACCCCACAGATACGCAGTATTTT
medium-sized	TRBJ2-3	TRBD2	TRBV7-9	CASSSTGLAGPSDTQYF	TGTGCCAGCAGCTCGACGGGACTAGCGGGCCCGTCGGATACGCAGTATTTT
many	TRBJ2-1	.	TRBV5-1	CASSLVVTNNEQFF	TGCGCCAGCAGCTTGGTTGTGACCAACAATGAGCAGTTCTTC
medium-sized	TRBJ1-5	.	TRBV12-3/TRBV12-4	CASSPDDFLSNQPQHF	TGTGCCAGCAGTCCTGATGATTTCCTTAGCAATCAGCCCCAGCATTTT